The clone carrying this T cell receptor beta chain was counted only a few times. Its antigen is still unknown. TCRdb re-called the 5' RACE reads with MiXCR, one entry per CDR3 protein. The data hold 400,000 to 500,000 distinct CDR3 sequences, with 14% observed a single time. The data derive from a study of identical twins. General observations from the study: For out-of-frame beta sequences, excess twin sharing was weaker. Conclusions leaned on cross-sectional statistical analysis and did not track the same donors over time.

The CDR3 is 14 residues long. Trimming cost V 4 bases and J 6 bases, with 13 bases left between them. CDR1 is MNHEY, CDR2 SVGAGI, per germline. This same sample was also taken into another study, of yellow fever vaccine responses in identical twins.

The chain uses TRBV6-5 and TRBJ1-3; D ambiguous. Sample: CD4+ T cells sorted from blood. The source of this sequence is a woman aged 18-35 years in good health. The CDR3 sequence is CASSSSSQTNTIYF. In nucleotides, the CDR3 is TGTGCCAGCAGTTCCTCCTCACAGACAAACACCATATATTTT.